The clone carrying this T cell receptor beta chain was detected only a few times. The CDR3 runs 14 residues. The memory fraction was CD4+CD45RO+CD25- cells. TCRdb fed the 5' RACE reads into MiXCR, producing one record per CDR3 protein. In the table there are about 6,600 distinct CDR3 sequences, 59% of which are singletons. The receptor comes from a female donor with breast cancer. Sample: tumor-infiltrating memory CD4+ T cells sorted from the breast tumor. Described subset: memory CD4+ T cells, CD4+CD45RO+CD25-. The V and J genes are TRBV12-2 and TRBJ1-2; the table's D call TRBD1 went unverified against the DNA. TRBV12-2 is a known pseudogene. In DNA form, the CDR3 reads TGTGCAAGTCGCTTAGCGCAGACAGGGGGCGGCTACACCTTC. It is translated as CASRLAQTGGGYTF.